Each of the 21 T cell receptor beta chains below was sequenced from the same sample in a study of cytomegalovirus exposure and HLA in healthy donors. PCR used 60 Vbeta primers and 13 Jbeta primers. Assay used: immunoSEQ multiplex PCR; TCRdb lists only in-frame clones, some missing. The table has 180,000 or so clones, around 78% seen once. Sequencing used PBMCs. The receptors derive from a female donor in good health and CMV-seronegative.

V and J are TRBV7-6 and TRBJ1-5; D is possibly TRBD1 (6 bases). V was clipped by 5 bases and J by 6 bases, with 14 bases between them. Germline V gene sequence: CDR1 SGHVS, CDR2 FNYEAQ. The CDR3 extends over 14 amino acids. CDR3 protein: CASSPDRIGQPQHF. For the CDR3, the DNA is TGTGCCAGCAGCCCCGACAGGATAGGTCAGCCCCAGCATTTT.

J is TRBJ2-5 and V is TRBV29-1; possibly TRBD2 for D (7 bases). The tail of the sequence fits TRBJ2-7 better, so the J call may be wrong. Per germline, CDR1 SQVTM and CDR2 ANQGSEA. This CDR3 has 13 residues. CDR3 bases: TGCAGCGTTGGGGGGGCGGGGGTATCCGAGCAGTACTTC. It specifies CSVGGAGVSEQYF.

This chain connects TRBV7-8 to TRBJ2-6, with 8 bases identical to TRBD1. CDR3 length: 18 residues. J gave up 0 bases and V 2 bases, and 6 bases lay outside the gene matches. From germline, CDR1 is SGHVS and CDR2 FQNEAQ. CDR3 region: CASSLRQGRSSGANVLTF. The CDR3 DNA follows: TGTGCCAGCAGCTTACGACAGGGGCGCTCCTCTGGGGCCAACGTCCTGACTTTC.

The CDR3 DNA reads as TGTGCCAGCAGGACGACCGGGACTAGCGGCTACGAGCAGTACTTC. It specifies CASRTTGTSGYEQYF. This chain uses TRBV6-6 with TRBJ2-7; 11 bases are a match to TRBD2. V gave up 6 bases and J gave up 3 bases; unmatched junction bases: 7. From germline, CDR1 is MNHNY and CDR2 SVGAGI (reference sequence). This CDR3 is built from 15 residues.

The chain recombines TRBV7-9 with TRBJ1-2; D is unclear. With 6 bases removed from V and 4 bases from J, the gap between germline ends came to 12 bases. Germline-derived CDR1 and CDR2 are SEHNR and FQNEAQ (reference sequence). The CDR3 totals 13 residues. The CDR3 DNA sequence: TGTGCCAGCAGTTTCGCAGGTAGCTATGGCTACACCTTC. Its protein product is CASSFAGSYGYTF.

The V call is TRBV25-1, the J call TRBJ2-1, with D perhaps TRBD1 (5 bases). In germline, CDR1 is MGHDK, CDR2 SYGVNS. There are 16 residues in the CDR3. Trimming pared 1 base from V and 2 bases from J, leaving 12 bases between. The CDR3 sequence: CASSEFTGPTYNEQFF. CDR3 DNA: TGTGCCAGCAGTGAATTTACAGGACCTACCTACAATGAGCAGTTCTTC.

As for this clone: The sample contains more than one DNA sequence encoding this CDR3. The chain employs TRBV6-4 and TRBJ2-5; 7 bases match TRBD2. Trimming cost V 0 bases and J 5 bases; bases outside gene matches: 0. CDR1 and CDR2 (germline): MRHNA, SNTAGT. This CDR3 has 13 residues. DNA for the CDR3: TGTGCCAGCAGTGACTCGGGAGGGGAGACCCAGTACTTC. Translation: CASSDSGGETQYF.

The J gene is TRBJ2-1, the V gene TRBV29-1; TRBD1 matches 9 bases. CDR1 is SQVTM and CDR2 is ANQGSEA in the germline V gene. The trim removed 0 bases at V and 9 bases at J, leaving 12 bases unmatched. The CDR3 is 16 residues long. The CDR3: CSVEDRRTGDQGEQFF. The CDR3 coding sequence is TGCAGCGTTGAAGATAGAAGGACAGGGGACCAAGGTGAGCAGTTCTTC.

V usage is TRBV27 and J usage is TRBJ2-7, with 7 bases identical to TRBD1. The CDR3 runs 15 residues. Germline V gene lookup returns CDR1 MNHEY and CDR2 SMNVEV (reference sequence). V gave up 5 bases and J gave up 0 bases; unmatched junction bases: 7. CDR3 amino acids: CASSPSTGYSYEQYF. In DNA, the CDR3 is TGTGCCAGCAGTCCTTCGACAGGGTACTCCTACGAGCAGTACTTC.

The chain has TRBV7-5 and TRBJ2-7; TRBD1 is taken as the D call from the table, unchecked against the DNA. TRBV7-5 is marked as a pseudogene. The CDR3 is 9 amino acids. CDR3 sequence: CATQIEQYF. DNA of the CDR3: TGTGCCACCCAAATCGAGCAGTACTTC.

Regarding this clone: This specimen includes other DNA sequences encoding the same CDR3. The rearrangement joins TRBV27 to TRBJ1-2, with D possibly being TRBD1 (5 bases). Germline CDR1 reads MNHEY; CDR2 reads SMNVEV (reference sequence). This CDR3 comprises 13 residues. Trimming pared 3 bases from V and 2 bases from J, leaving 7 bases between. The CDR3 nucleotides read TGTGCCAGCAGTTTGGGGCAGAACTATGGCTACACCTTC. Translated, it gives CASSLGQNYGYTF.

DNA for the CDR3: TGCAGCGTTGGATTCAGGGGATCTGGAAACACCATATATTTT. It translates to CSVGFRGSGNTIYF. The rearrangement uses TRBV29-1 and TRBJ1-3; D is perhaps TRBD1 (6 bases). Germline lookup yields CDR1 SQVTM and CDR2 ANQGSEA. The CDR3 loop spans 14 amino acids. V was trimmed by 4 bases and J by 1 base, leaving 11 bases between them.

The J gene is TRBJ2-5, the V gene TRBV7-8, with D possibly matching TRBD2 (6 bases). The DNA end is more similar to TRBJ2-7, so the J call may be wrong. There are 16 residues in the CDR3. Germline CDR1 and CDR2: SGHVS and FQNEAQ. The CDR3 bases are TGTGCCAGCAGCTTTGGGAACCGGGACTTGCCTTACGAGCAGTACTTC. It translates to CASSFGNRDLPYEQYF.

This CDR3 reads CASSRGGGGELFF. DNA for the CDR3: TGCGCCAGCAGTCGGGGCGGGGGCGGGGAGCTGTTTTTT. The chain links TRBV23-1 to TRBJ2-2, with 7 bases identical to TRBD2. TRBV23-1 is labeled an ORF, and its function is uncertain. The J segment lost 7 bases and the V segment lost 4 bases, leaving 3 bases of the junction unmatched. The CDR3 covers 13 residues.

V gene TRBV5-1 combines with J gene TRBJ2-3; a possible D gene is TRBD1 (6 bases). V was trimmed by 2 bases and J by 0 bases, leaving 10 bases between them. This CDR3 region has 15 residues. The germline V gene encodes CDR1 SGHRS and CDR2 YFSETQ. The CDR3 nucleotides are TGCGCCAGCAGCTTAGGACAGTTCAGCACAGATACGCAGTATTTT. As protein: CASSLGQFSTDTQYF. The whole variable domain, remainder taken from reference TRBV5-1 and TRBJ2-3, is KAGVTQTPRYLIKTRGQQVTLSCSPISGHRSVSWYQQTPGQGLQFLFEYFSETQRNKGNFPGRFSGRQFSNSRSEMNVSTLELGDSALYLCASSLGQFSTDTQYFGPGTRLTVL.

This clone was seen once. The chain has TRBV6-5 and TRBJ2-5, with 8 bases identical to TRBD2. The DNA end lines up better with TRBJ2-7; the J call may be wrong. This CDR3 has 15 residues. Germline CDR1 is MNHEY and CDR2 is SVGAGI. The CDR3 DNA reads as TGTGCCAGCAGACCAACTGTAAGCGGGAGTGACGAGCAGTACTTC. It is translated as CASRPTVSGSDEQYF.

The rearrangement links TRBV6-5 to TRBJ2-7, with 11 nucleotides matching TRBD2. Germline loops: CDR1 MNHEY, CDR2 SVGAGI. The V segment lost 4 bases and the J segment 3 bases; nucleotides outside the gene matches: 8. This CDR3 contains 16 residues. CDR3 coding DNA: TGTGCCAGCAGTTGGAACAGACTAGCGGGAAACTACGAGCAGTACTTC. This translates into CASSWNRLAGNYEQYF.

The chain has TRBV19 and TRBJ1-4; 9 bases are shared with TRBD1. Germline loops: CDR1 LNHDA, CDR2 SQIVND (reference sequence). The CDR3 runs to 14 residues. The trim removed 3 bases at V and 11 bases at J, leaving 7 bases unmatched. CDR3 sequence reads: CASSMWTGEEKLFF. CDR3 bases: TGTGCCAGTAGTATGTGGACAGGGGAGGAGAAACTGTTTTTT.

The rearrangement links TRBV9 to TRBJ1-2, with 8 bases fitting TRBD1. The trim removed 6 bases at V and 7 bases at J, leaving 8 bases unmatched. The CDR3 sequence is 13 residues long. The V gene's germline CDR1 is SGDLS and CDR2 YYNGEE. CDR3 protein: CASNPGGWSGYTF. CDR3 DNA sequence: TGTGCCAGCAACCCAGGGGGCTGGAGTGGCTACACCTTC.

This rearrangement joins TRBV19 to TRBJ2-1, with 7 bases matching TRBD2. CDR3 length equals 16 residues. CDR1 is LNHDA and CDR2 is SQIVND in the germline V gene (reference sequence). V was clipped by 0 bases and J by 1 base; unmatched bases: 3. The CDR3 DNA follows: TGTGCCAGTAGTATAGATTGGCGGGAGTCCTACAATGAGCAGTTCTTC. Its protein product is CASSIDWRESYNEQFF.

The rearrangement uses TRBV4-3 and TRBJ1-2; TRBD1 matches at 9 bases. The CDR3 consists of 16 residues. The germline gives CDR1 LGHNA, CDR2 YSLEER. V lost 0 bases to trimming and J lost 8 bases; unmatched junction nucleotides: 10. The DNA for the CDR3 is TGCGCCAGCAGCCAAGATGTTACAGGGGGCAATCGGGGCTACACCTTC. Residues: CASSQDVTGGNRGYTF.